This T cell receptor beta chain stems from a study of shared clonotypes between healthy human individuals. Turning to the study itself: The donors, two women and a few men, were aged 18 to 49. General study results and limits: It was observed that roughly 5.4% of naive CD4 clonotypes were shared across a handful of donors. Generation probabilities of non-shared clonotypes were lower (relative to those shared by all four donors). It was anticipated that sequencing depth would influence how many clonotypes donors shared.

Sequencing was performed with immunoSEQ multiplex PCR; in TCRdb, only in-frame clones are kept and a portion is missing. The sample contains about 2.4 million clones, 80% to 95% of which appear only once. This CDR3 has 14 residues. The germline gives CDR1 SGHRS, CDR2 YFSETQ. The germline V and J ends were trimmed by 0 bases and 1 base, with 7 bases remaining between them. Details on this clone: As yet, its antigen is unknown. Other DNA variants within this sample encode the same CDR3.

This rearrangement joins TRBV5-1 to TRBJ1-1; D is unclear. The TCR was taken from a man between 18 and 29 years old in good health. Some clones in this sample may be carry-over from other donors' samples. Sequences were obtained from naive CD4+ T cells from PBMCs. Subset described: CD45RA+ positively selected. DNA for the CDR3: TGCGCCAGCAGCTTGGAACCTCGGAACACTGAAGCTTTCTTT. This translates into CASSLEPRNTEAFF.